What follows are 15 T cell receptor beta chains derived from one specimen sequenced in a study of vaccination effects on CD4 cells after COVID-19. Clones were sequenced by immunoSEQ multiplex PCR, and TCRdb holds only the in-frame ones, with some missing. The profile shows fewer than 55,000 clones, under 80% of them singletons. For these TCRs, the target antigens are not known. Scientists isolated CD4+ T cells after a roughly 10-day culture period ended. As their vaccination, participants received two doses of either BNT162b2 or mRNA-1273. This material consisted of CD4+ T cells from PBMCs cultured without peptide, taken after COVID-19 vaccination. These receptors originate from a human donor who received a COVID-19 vaccine.

The chain joins TRBV4-1 to TRBJ2-3; no firm D call. V was shortened by 4 bases and J by 1 base, with 9 bases between the two germline ends. Germline V gene data show CDR1 as MGHRA and CDR2 as YSYEKL. The CDR3 is made up of 14 amino acids. The chain's CDR3 is CASSPSPGTDTQYF. The CDR3 nucleotides read TGCGCCAGCAGCCCCTCCCCTGGCACAGATACGCAGTATTTT.

The sample holds one count of this clone. The J gene is TRBJ1-2, the V gene TRBV6-5; D not resolved. The germline V gene has CDR1 MNHEY and CDR2 SVGAGI. V gave up 2 bases and J gave up 2 bases, with 6 bases separating them. CDR3 length equals 13 residues. The CDR3, as DNA: TGTGCCAGCAGTTACAGTGGAAACTATGGCTACACCTTC. It is translated as CASSYSGNYGYTF.

This chain connects TRBV7-9 to TRBJ1-5; TRBD1 matches 10 bases. Germline V gene data show CDR1 as SEHNR and CDR2 as FQNEAQ (reference sequence). This CDR3 comprises 17 residues. Trimming cost V 5 bases and J 0 bases; bases outside gene matches: 7. The chain's CDR3 is CASSHGQGVYSNQPQHF. The DNA of the CDR3 is TGTGCCAGCAGCCACGGACAGGGGGTTTATAGCAATCAGCCCCAGCATTTT. Looking up the rest from reference TRBV7-9 and TRBJ1-5 gives the full variable domain: DTGVSQNPRHKITKRGQNVTFRCDPISEHNRLYWYRQTLGQGPEFLTYFQNEAQLEKSRLLSDRFSAERPKGSFSTLEIQRTEQGDSAMYLCASSHGQGVYSNQPQHFGDGTRLSIL.

The chain uses TRBV6-6 and TRBJ1-1, with 9 bases identical to TRBD1. CDR3 size: 16 residues. CDR1 and CDR2 (germline): MNHNY, SVGAGI (reference sequence). Trimming cost V 5 bases and J 4 bases; bases outside gene matches: 11. CDR3 amino acids: CASSREGLTGGTEAFF. The CDR3 DNA follows: TGTGCCAGCAGTCGAGAGGGGCTGACAGGGGGCACTGAAGCTTTCTTT.

This chain uses TRBV2 with TRBJ2-7, with 8 bases fitting TRBD2. The CDR3 contains 15 residues. The V gene end was trimmed by 5 bases and the J gene end by 3 bases; junction bases not matched to a gene: 9. The germline gives CDR1 SNHLY, CDR2 FYNNEI. CDR3: CASSLPIAGNYEQYF. The CDR3 bases are TGTGCCAGCAGTCTACCTATAGCGGGGAACTACGAGCAGTACTTC.

This clone has a handful of counts. The chain couples TRBV12-3 or TRBV12-4 to TRBJ2-5, with unresolved D. V shed 5 bases and J shed 1 base, with 8 bases lying between them. This CDR3 contains 13 residues. In nucleotides, the CDR3 is TGTGCCAGCAGTCAGAGTATCCAAGAGACCCAGTACTTC. Protein sequence: CASSQSIQETQYF.

The chain has TRBV19 and TRBJ1-2; D might be TRBD1 (6 bases). The V end was cut by 6 bases, the J end by 1 base, with 12 bases between. CDR3 length equals 14 residues. CDR1 and CDR2 from the germline V gene are LNHDA and SQIVND (reference sequence). The CDR3 loop reads CASRLQGVNYGYTF. CDR3 sequence (DNA): TGTGCCAGTAGATTACAGGGTGTTAACTATGGCTACACCTTC.

The V gene is TRBV10-3, the J gene TRBJ2-7; 8 positions agree with TRBD1. V shed 8 bases, J shed 2 bases, and the junction held 2 bases outside the gene matches. The CDR3 sequence is 12 residues long. Germline V gene lookup returns CDR1 ENHRY and CDR2 SYGVKD. The CDR3 nucleotides are TGTGCCATCCAGGGGGCGGCCTACGAGCAGTACTTC. Its translation: CAIQGAAYEQYF.

V gene TRBV6-5 combines with J gene TRBJ2-2, with TRBD1 as a possible D gene (6 bases). Germline V gives CDR1 MNHEY, CDR2 SVGAGI. V lost 6 bases and J 3 bases, leaving 14 bases between the germline ends. The CDR3 is 15 residues long. The CDR3 coding sequence is TGTGCCAGCAGAGGGACACCCTTGGACACCGGGGAGCTGTTTTTT. This codes for CASRGTPLDTGELFF.

This sequence joins TRBV28 and TRBJ2-7; D unclear. CDR1 and CDR2 (germline): MDHEN, SYDVKM. There are 14 residues in the CDR3. V lost 3 bases to trimming and J lost 7 bases, with 16 bases between them. The CDR3 DNA follows: TGTGCCAGCAGTTTTGGGTACCTGCCGAGGGAGCAGTACTTC. Translated: CASSFGYLPREQYF.

The chain carries TRBV12-5 and TRBJ1-1; D may be TRBD1 (6 bases). This CDR3 has 16 amino acids. V dropped 0 bases and J dropped 1 base, with 12 bases sitting between them. Germline loops: CDR1 LGHNT, CDR2 FRNRAP. In DNA form, the CDR3 reads TGTGCTAGTGGTTTGGTACTGGGGGGGCGGAACACTGAAGCTTTCTTT. It encodes CASGLVLGGRNTEAFF.

This clone was seen only a few times. The chain recombines TRBV9 with TRBJ2-2; weak D call: TRBD2 (6 bases). The CDR3 consists of 15 residues. V was cut by 4 bases and J by 1 base, with 11 bases left in between. Germline V gene lookup returns CDR1 SGDLS and CDR2 YYNGEE. The CDR3 DNA reads TGTGCCAGCAGCCCAAGAGCGGGGAACACCGGGGAGCTGTTTTTT. Translated: CASSPRAGNTGELFF.

This clone appeared once. The rearrangement uses TRBV7-8 and TRBJ2-2; weak D call: TRBD1 (6 bases). V gave up 3 bases and J gave up 7 bases, with 12 bases separating them. This CDR3 spans 14 amino acids. CDR1 is SGHVS and CDR2 is FQNEAQ in the germline V gene. This CDR3 is CASSLARGIGELFF. The CDR3 DNA sequence: TGTGCCAGCAGCTTGGCAAGGGGGATCGGGGAGCTGTTTTTT.

This chain joins TRBV5-1 and TRBJ1-2; unclear D gene. The CDR3 spans 14 residues. V was clipped by 0 bases and J by 8 bases, with 14 bases between them. Germline assignment: CDR1 SGHRS and CDR2 YFSETQ. This CDR3 reads CASSLDRVADGYTF. The DNA of the CDR3 is TGCGCCAGCAGCTTGGATAGGGTGGCGGACGGCTACACCTTC.

The chain links TRBV5-4 to TRBJ1-1; 9 positions agree with TRBD1. The germline V gene has CDR1 SGHNT and CDR2 YYREEE (reference sequence). The CDR3 covers 15 residues. V shed 4 bases, J shed 1 base, and the junction held 5 bases outside the gene matches. In DNA form, the CDR3 reads TGTGCCAGCAGCGGGACGGGACAGGGGAACACTGAAGCTTTCTTT. Translation: CASSGTGQGNTEAFF.